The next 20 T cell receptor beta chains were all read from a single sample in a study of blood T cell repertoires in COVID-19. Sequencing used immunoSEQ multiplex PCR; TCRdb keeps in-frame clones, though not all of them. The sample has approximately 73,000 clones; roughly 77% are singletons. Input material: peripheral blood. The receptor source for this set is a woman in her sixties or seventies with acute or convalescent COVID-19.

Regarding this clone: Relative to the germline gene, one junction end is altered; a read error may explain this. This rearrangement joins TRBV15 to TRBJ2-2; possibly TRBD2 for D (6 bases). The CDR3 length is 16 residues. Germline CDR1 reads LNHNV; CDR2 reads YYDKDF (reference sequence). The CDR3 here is CATSRVSRGNTGELFF. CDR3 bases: TGTGCCACCAGCAGAGTCTCACGGGGGAACACCGGGGAGTTGTTTTTT.

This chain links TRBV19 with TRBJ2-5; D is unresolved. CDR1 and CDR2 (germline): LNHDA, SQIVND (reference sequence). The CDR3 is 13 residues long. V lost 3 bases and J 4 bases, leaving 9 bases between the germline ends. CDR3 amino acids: CASSMVPGETQYF. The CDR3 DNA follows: TGTGCCAGTAGTATGGTTCCGGGAGAGACCCAGTACTTC. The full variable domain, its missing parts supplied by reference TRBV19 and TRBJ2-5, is DGGITQSPKYLFRKEGQNVTLSCEQNLNHDAMYWYRQDPGQGLRLIYYSQIVNDFQKGDIAEGYSVSREKKESFPLTVTSAQKNPTAFYLCASSMVPGETQYFGPGTRLLVL.

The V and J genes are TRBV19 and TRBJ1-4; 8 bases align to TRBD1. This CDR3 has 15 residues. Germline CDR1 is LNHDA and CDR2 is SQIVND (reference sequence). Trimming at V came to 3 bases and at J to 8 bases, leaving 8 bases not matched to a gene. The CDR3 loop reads CASSIQAGGEEKLFF. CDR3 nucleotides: TGTGCCAGTAGTATCCAGGCAGGGGGCGAGGAAAAACTGTTTTTT.

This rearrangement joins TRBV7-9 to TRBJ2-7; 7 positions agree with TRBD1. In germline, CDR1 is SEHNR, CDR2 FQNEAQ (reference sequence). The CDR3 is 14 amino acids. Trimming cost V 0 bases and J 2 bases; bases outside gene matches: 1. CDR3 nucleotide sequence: TGTGCCAGCAGCTTAGCGGGACAGCCCTACGAGCAGTACTTC. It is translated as CASSLAGQPYEQYF.

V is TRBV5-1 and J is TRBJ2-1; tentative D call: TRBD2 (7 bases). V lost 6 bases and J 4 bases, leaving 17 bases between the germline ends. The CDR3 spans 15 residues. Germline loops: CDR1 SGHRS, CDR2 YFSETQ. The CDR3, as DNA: TGCGCCAGCATGGGGGGGCATTTGGGATACAATGAGCAGTTCTTC. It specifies CASMGGHLGYNEQFF. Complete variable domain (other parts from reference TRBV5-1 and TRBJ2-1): KAGVTQTPRYLIKTRGQQVTLSCSPISGHRSVSWYQQTPGQGLQFLFEYFSETQRNKGNFPGRFSGRQFSNSRSEMNVSTLELGDSALYLCASMGGHLGYNEQFFGPGTRLTVL.

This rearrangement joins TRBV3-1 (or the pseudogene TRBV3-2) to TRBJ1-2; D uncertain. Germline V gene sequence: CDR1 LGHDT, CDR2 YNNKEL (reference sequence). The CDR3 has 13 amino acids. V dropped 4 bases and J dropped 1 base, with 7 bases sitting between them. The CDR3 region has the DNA TGTGCCAGCAGCCCTCCGGTTAACTATGGCTACACCTTC. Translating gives CASSPPVNYGYTF.

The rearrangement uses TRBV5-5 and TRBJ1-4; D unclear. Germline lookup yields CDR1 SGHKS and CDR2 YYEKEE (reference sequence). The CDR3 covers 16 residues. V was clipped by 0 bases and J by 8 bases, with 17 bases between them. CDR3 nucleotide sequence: TGTGCCAGCAGCTTGGCCGGGAGGCCCGCGGGAGAAAAACTGTTTTTT. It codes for CASSLAGRPAGEKLFF. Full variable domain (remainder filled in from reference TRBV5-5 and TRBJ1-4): DAGVTQSPTHLIKTRGQQVTLRCSPISGHKSVSWYQQVLGQGPQFIFQYYEKEERGRGNFPDRFSARQFPNYSSELNVNALLLGDSALYLCASSLAGRPAGEKLFFGSGTQLSVL.

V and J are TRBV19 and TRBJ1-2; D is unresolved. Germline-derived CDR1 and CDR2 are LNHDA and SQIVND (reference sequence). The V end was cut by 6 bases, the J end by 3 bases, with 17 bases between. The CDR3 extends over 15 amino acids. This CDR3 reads CASSPPRRRDYGYTF. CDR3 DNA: TGTGCCAGTAGCCCCCCTAGACGCCGAGACTATGGCTACACCTTC.

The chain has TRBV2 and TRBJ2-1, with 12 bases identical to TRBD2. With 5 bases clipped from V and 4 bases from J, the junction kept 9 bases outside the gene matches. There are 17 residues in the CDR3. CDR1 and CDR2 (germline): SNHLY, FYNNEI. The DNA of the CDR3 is TGTGCCAGCAGTAAATCTGCACTAGCGGGGGGTTACAATGAGCAGTTCTTC. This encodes CASSKSALAGGYNEQFF.

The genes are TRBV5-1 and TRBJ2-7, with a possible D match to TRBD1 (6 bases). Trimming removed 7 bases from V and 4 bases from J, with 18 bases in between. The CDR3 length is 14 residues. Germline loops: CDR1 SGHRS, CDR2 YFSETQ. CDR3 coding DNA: TGCGCCAGCGCAAACACCGGGACAATTTACGAGCAGTACTTC. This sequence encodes CASANTGTIYEQYF.

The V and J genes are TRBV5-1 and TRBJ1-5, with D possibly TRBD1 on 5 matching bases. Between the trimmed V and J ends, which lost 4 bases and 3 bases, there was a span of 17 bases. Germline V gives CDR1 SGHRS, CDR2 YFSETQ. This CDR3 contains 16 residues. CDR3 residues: CASSIAPGGPNQPQHF. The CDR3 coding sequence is TGCGCCAGCAGCATAGCCCCCGGGGGACCCAATCAGCCCCAGCATTTT.

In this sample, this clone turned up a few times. The CDR3, as DNA: TGCGCCAGCAGCGAGACGGACAGGAACTATGGCTACACCTTC. Its translation: CASSETDRNYGYTF. This chain uses TRBV4-1 with TRBJ1-2, with 7 bases identical to TRBD1. The CDR3 extends over 14 amino acids. Per the germline V gene, CDR1 is MGHRA and CDR2 is YSYEKL. V was clipped by 5 bases and J by 2 bases; unmatched bases: 5.

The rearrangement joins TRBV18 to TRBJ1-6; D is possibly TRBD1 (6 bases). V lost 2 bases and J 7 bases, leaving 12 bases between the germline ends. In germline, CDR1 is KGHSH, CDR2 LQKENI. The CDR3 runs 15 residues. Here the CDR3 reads CASSPGGQRNSPLHF. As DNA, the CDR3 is TGTGCCAGCTCACCAGGCGGACAGCGGAATTCACCCCTCCACTTT.

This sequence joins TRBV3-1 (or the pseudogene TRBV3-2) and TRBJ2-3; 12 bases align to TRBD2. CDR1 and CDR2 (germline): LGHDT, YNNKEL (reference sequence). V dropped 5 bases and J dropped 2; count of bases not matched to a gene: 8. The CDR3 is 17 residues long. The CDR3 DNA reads TGTGCCAGCAGCGGGGGACTAGCGGGTGCCTTCACAGATACGCAGTATTTT. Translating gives CASSGGLAGAFTDTQYF.

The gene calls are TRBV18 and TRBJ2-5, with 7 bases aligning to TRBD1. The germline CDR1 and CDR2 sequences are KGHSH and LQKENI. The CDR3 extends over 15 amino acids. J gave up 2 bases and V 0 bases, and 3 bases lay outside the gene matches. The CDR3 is CASSPPTGVQETQYF. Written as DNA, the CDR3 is TGTGCCAGCTCACCACCCACAGGGGTTCAAGAGACCCAGTACTTC.

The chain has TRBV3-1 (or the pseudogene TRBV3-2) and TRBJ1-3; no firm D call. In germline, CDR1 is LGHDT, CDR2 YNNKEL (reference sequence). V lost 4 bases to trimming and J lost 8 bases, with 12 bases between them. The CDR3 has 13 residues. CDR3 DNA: TGTGCCAGCAGCCGGAGCGGCCCGGACACCATATATTTT. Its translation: CASSRSGPDTIYF.

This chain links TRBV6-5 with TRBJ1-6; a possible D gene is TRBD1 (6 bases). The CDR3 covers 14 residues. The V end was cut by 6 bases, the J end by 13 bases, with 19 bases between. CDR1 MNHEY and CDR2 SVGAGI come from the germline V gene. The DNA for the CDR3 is TGTGCCAGCAGACTTGGGGACACTCCCTTCCCCCTCCACTTT. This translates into CASRLGDTPFPLHF.

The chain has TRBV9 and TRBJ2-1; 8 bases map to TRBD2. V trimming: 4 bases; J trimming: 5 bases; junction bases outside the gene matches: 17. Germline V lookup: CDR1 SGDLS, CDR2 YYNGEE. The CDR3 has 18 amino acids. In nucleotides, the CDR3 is TGTGCCAGCAGCTCCCCACGAGCGGGAGACGTCCGGAACAATGAGCAGTTCTTC. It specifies CASSSPRAGDVRNNEQFF.

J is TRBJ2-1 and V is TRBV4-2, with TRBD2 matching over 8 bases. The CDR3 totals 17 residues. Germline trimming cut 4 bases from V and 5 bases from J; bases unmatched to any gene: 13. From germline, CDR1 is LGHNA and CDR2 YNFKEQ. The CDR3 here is CASSPTGGARGDNEQFF. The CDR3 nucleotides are TGTGCCAGCAGCCCCACCGGGGGGGCCCGAGGGGACAATGAGCAGTTCTTC.

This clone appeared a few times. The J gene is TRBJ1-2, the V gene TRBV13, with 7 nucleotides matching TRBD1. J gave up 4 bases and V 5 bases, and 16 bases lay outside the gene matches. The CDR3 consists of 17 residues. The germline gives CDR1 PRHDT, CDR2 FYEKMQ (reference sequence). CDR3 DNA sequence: TGTGCCAGCAGCCGCAAGGGTACAGGGGTAGGGGGCTATGGCTACACCTTC. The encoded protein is CASSRKGTGVGGYGYTF.